What follows are 12 T cell receptor beta chains derived from one specimen sequenced in a study of post-analysis software for immune sequencing data (dated by TCRdb to the mid-2010s). Study-wide conclusions, independent of this receptor: Patients showed significantly higher frequencies than controls for about five TRBV segments, among them TRBV5-6, TRBV5-1 and TRBV20-1.

Libraries were made using PCR. Reads for this sample came from an Illumina HiSeq 2500. Unique molecular identifiers were incorporated into TCR beta cDNA libraries to reduce PCR and sequencing biases. TCRdb took the public reads, trimmed them with fastp at Q25, ran MiXCR for clone calling and kept in-frame beta chains. Each CDR3 protein appears once, grouped with its most common genes and DNA. The sample table lists hundreds of thousands of distinct CDR3 sequences, roughly 27% of them with a count of one. The ten largest make up more than 0.55% of the sample. The antigens for these receptors are not known. The specimen was blood. The source is a girl under 18 with multiple sclerosis.

The V and J genes are TRBV6-2 or TRBV6-3 and TRBJ1-5, with a tentative D call TRBD1 (6 bases). The V gene's germline CDR1 is MNHEY and CDR2 SVGEGT. This CDR3 spans 12 amino acids. The V end was cut by 6 bases, the J end by 5 bases, with 8 bases between. The CDR3 protein is CASSSGDQPQHF. The CDR3 nucleotides are TGTGCCAGCAGCTCAGGGGATCAGCCCCAGCATTTT.

There are a few counts of this clonotype. V is TRBV12-3 or TRBV12-4 and J is TRBJ2-3; D call uncertain. There are 16 residues in the CDR3. V lost 2 bases, J lost 5 bases, and 17 bases lay in between. The CDR3 region is CASSLLGSGLGDTQYF. CDR3 DNA sequence: TGTGCCAGCAGTTTACTGGGCTCGGGTTTGGGAGATACGCAGTATTTT.

This clonotype showed up just a few times. This chain links TRBV2 with TRBJ2-3; TRBD2 might be the D (5 bases). Germline V lookup: CDR1 SNHLY, CDR2 FYNNEI. The CDR3 contains 14 residues. Deletions cut 4 bases from V and 3 bases from J, with 11 bases between. The CDR3 DNA reads TGTGCCAGCAGTGGGACTTCAATTACAGATACGCAGTATTTT. This encodes CASSGTSITDTQYF.

A few counts support this clonotype. The rearrangement links TRBV7-2 to TRBJ1-4; D is unresolved. The germline CDR1 and CDR2 sequences are SGHTA and FQGNSA. V lost 5 bases and J 2 bases, leaving 15 bases between the germline ends. The CDR3 is made up of 16 amino acids. CDR3 protein: CASSPEHQVTNEKLFF. For the CDR3, the DNA is TGTGCCAGCAGCCCAGAGCACCAGGTTACTAATGAAAAACTGTTTTTT.

This clonotype turned up a few times. V is TRBV5-1 and J is TRBJ2-6; D uncertain. This CDR3 comprises 15 residues. Deletions cut 1 base from V and 0 bases from J, with 5 bases between. Per the germline V gene, CDR1 is SGHRS and CDR2 is YFSETQ. This CDR3 is CASSLPGSGANVLTF. The CDR3 DNA reads as TGCGCCAGCAGCTTGCCAGGCTCTGGGGCCAACGTCCTGACTTTC.

This clonotype was found many times. This chain joins TRBV5-1 and TRBJ2-3; TRBD2 matches at 7 bases. In germline, CDR1 is SGHRS, CDR2 YFSETQ. The V and J ends lost 0 bases and 2 bases, in that order; junction bases with no gene match: 6. The CDR3 loop spans 16 amino acids. The CDR3 here is CASSLVRDYSTDTQYF. The CDR3 region has the DNA TGCGCCAGCAGCTTGGTCCGGGACTACTCCACAGATACGCAGTATTTT.

This clonotype was picked up a small number of times. J is TRBJ2-7 and V is TRBV6-5; 9 bases match TRBD1. Germline CDR1 reads MNHEY; CDR2 reads SVGAGI. This CDR3 region has 15 residues. With V trimmed by 2 bases and J by 1 base, 3 bases remained unmatched. The DNA of the CDR3 is TGTGCCAGCAGTTACGGCGGGACAGGGTCCTACGAGCAGTACTTC. Its protein product is CASSYGGTGSYEQYF.

There are a few counts of this clonotype. The rearrangement uses TRBV9 and TRBJ2-1; D is ambiguous. This CDR3 is 13 amino acids long. Germline CDR1 is SGDLS and CDR2 is YYNGEE. Trimming cost V 2 bases and J 6 bases, with 9 bases left between them. CDR3 protein: CASSVDPGNEQFF. The CDR3 DNA is TGTGCCAGCAGCGTGGATCCGGGCAATGAGCAGTTCTTC.

The V and J genes are TRBV11-2 and TRBJ2-3, with 9 positions matching TRBD1. CDR1 is SGHAT and CDR2 is FQNNGV in the germline V gene. The CDR3 length is 14 residues. With 5 bases clipped from V and 8 bases from J, the junction kept 8 bases outside the gene matches. The CDR3 region is CASSPVPGQGTQYF. The CDR3 DNA is TGTGCCAGCAGCCCTGTCCCGGGACAGGGTACGCAGTATTTT.

The genes are TRBV29-1 and TRBJ2-5; no clear D gene. This CDR3 has 14 residues. V lost 4 bases to trimming and J lost 5 bases, with 17 bases between them. Germline V CDR1 and CDR2: SQVTM, ANQGSEA. In DNA form, the CDR3 reads TGCAGCGTTGCGTCCTTAGGGTCAAGGGAGACCCAGTACTTC. This gives the protein CSVASLGSRETQYF.

This clonotype was recorded at least ten times. The chain joins TRBV5-8 to TRBJ2-5, with 7 bases lining up with TRBD1. This CDR3 is built from 15 residues. After removal of 4 bases from V and 5 bases from J, the junction contained 11 bases not matched to a gene. Germline V gene sequence: CDR1 SGHTS, CDR2 YDEGEE. The CDR3 is CASSPRTGRGETQYF. The DNA of the CDR3 is TGTGCCAGCAGCCCTAGGACAGGTCGGGGTGAGACCCAGTACTTC. Filled out from reference TRBV5-8 and TRBJ2-5, the complete variable domain reads EAGVTQSPTHLIKTRGQQATLRCSPISGHTSVYWYQQALGLGLQFLLWYDEGEERNRGNFPPRFSGRQFPNYSSELNVNALELEDSALYLCASSPRTGRGETQYFGPGTRLLVL.

This clonotype has a single count. The rearrangement links TRBV25-1 to TRBJ1-1; possibly TRBD1 for D (6 bases). V was trimmed by 8 bases and J by 1 base, leaving 14 bases between them. The CDR3 contains 14 residues. Germline CDR1 reads MGHDK; CDR2 reads SYGVNS. The CDR3 DNA follows: TGTGCCAGCGGGGGCGTGGGGCCGAACACTGAAGCTTTCTTT. This codes for CASGGVGPNTEAFF.